This T cell receptor (beta chain) is drawn from a study of CD8+ T cells in alopecia areata. The overall study: Once tofacitinib had been taken for 6 to 18 months, 6 months off drug followed. Points from the study as a whole: Normal skin's resident alphabeta T cells are also sequenced in scalp samples.

Of note for this clone: Its target is not known.

Following RNA extraction, reverse transcription yielded cDNA that acted as the sequencing template. Repertoires were generated with immunoSEQ multiplex PCR, while TCRdb's copy carries only in-frame clones and drops some. This sample has some 150,000 clones, with 40% to 60% found just once. Peripheral blood and lesional scalp punch biopsies were taken from alopecia areata patients. Per germline, CDR1 SNHLY and CDR2 FYNNEI. Trimming left V 10 bases short and J 1 base short, with 20 bases between. The CDR3 covers 16 residues. The TCR comes from a human donor with alopecia areata. V is TRBV2 and J is TRBJ2-4; TRBD2 might be the D (6 bases). Sequenced here: CD8+ T cells sorted from blood, sampled at week 0. In DNA, the CDR3 is TGTGCCACCTCCCCCCGGGGGTCTGGGGCCAAAAACATTCAGTACTTC. Amino acids: CATSPRGSGAKNIQYF.